This T cell receptor (beta chain) was captured by sequencing in a study of cytomegalovirus exposure and HLA in healthy donors. Study-wide context: An earlier analysis identified approximately 110 million unique TCR beta sequences in some 180 million T cells. Overall study results and limits: The authors considered a cluster of highly shared sequence variants likely to be a sequencing artifact.

Samples came from healthy bone marrow donors. PCR used 60 Vbeta primers and 13 Jbeta primers. Sequenced by immunoSEQ multiplex PCR; TCRdb stores in-frame clones only, minus some. The sample shows approximately 190,000 clones, approximately 80% of them seen only once. The V end lost 4 bases, the J end lost 0 bases, and 4 bases lay between the germline ends. This CDR3 has 13 amino acids. CDR1 is WSHSY and CDR2 is SAAADI in the germline V gene. A single count supports this clone. The antigen is unknown. Sequencing was carried out using PBMCs. The TCR sequence derives from a woman in her twenties or thirties in good health and CMV-seropositive. V is TRBV10-2 and J is TRBJ1-5; D gene ambiguous. The CDR3 nucleotides read TGCGCCAGCAGTGTCAATAGCAATCAGCCCCAGCATTTT. Translating gives CASSVNSNQPQHF.